Below, 2 T cell receptor beta chains from the same sample are listed, as sequenced in a study of graft-versus-host responses after intestinal transplantation. The data were produced by immunoSEQ multiplex PCR, yet TCRdb's version contains in-frame clones alone and is incomplete. Of about 3,200 clones in the sample, 85% to 95% were seen once. This specimen was bone marrow, taken more than 350 days after transplant. The source is a human patient who received an intestinal transplant, so some T cells may come from the graft donor.

A word on this clone: Sequence at one end of the junction differs from germline and may be a read error. V and J are TRBV9 and TRBJ2-2; TRBD2 might be the D (5 bases). Germline V gene data show CDR1 as SGDLS and CDR2 as YYNGEE. The CDR3 is made up of 14 amino acids. The DNA of the CDR3 is TGTGCCAGCAGGGTAGCGAGGGACACCGGGGAGCTGTTTTTT. Residues: CASRVARDTGELFF. The variable domain in full, completed from reference TRBV9 and TRBJ2-2, reads DSGVTQTPKHLITATGQRVTLRCSPRSGDLSVYWYQQSLDQGLQFLIQYYNGEERAKGNILERFSAQQFPDLHSELNLSSLELGDSALYFCASRVARDTGELFFGEGSRLTVL.

This chain links TRBV6-1 with TRBJ2-7; a weak D match, TRBD2 (6 bases). This CDR3 spans 15 amino acids. Looked up from germline, CDR1 is MNHNS and CDR2 is SASEGT. With 6 bases removed from V and 5 bases from J, the gap between germline ends came to 20 bases. Here the CDR3 reads CASSSLDPGEDEQYF. CDR3 coding DNA: TGTGCCAGCAGCTCTCTAGACCCCGGGGAGGACGAGCAGTACTTC.